The 14 T cell receptor beta chains given below trace back to one sample, sequenced in a study of CD8+ T cells in alopecia areata. cDNA serving as the sequencing template came from extracted, reverse transcribed RNA. The assay was immunoSEQ multiplex PCR, and TCRdb's table has in-frame clones only and misses some. The sample has more than 95,000 clones, under 40% seen once. Sequencing input: CD4+ T cells sorted from blood. All receptors come from a human donor with alopecia areata.

The chain uses TRBV19 and TRBJ1-5, with 12 bases matching TRBD1. The germline V gene has CDR1 LNHDA and CDR2 SQIVND (reference sequence). V was pared by 10 bases and J by 5 bases, with 3 bases of the junction left unmatched. The CDR3 extends over 13 amino acids. The CDR3 DNA is TGTGCCATCGGGGACAGGGGGCATCAGCCCCAGCATTTT. The encoded protein is CAIGDRGHQPQHF.

This clone appeared a few times. This rearrangement joins TRBV5-1 to TRBJ2-1; TRBD1 matches 7 bases. Trimming cost V 6 bases and J 4 bases; bases outside gene matches: 7. CDR3 length equals 14 residues. The V gene's germline CDR1 is SGHRS and CDR2 YFSETQ. The CDR3 DNA follows: TGCGCCAGCACCCTCGGGACAGCATACAATGAGCAGTTCTTC. Protein product: CASTLGTAYNEQFF.

The chain is built from TRBV28 and TRBJ2-7; 7 bases map to TRBD2. The CDR3 totals 13 residues. Germline V CDR1 and CDR2: MDHEN, SYDVKM. With 7 bases clipped from V and 2 bases from J, the junction kept 5 bases outside the gene matches. CDR3 DNA sequence: TGTGCCAGCACCCCCGGGACTACCTACGAGCAGTACTTC. Amino acids: CASTPGTTYEQYF.

The gene calls are TRBV9 and TRBJ2-1; 8 bases line up with TRBD2. V shed 4 bases, J shed 4 bases, and the junction held 7 bases outside the gene matches. Germline V gene lookup returns CDR1 SGDLS and CDR2 YYNGEE. This CDR3 spans 15 amino acids. The CDR3 reads CASSTRLALYNEQFF. The CDR3 DNA is TGTGCCAGCAGCACCCGACTAGCGTTATACAATGAGCAGTTCTTC.

This clone has a handful of counts. The CDR3 protein is CSVDDSGTWYKEQFF. CDR3 in DNA: TGCAGCGTTGATGATTCCGGGACCTGGTATAAGGAGCAGTTCTTC. V gene TRBV29-1 combines with J gene TRBJ2-1, with D tentatively TRBD1 or TRBD2 (5 bases each). The V end lost 3 bases, the J end lost 10 bases, and 22 bases lay between the germline ends. This CDR3 is 15 amino acids long. Germline V gene data show CDR1 as SQVTM and CDR2 as ANQGSEA.

The chain employs TRBV4-3 and TRBJ1-6; possibly TRBD1 for D (5 bases). CDR3 length equals 16 residues. Germline CDR1 LGHNA, CDR2 YSLEER. V lost 4 bases and J 4 bases, leaving 14 bases between the germline ends. CDR3 sequence: CASSRGEAGYNSPLHF. As DNA, the CDR3 is TGCGCCAGCAGCCGGGGGGAGGCGGGGTATAATTCACCCCTCCACTTT.

The chain is built from TRBV18 and TRBJ2-5, with D perhaps matching TRBD1 (5 bases). Germline CDR1 is KGHSH and CDR2 is LQKENI. Between the trimmed V and J ends, which lost 3 bases and 0 bases, there was a span of 8 bases. The CDR3 has 14 amino acids. The CDR3 DNA follows: TGTGCCAGCTCACCGACAGAATACCAAGAGACCCAGTACTTC. This encodes CASSPTEYQETQYF.

This chain joins TRBV10-3 and TRBJ1-2, with TRBD1 matching over 8 bases. The J segment lost 2 bases and the V segment lost 5 bases, leaving 4 bases of the junction unmatched. There are 14 residues in the CDR3. Germline-derived CDR1 and CDR2 are ENHRY and SYGVKD. The CDR3 region has the DNA TGTGCCATCAGTCCCGGGACAGGCAACTATGGCTACACCTTC. Translated, it gives CAISPGTGNYGYTF.

This clone was detected only a few times. The rearrangement joins TRBV7-9 to TRBJ2-4; 9 bases are shared with TRBD1. Germline CDR1 SEHNR, CDR2 FQNEAQ (reference sequence). Trimming cost V 9 bases and J 7 bases; bases outside gene matches: 7. The CDR3 is 13 residues long. The CDR3 loop reads CASSQGADNIQYF. In DNA form, the CDR3 reads TGTGCCAGTTCACAGGGGGCTGACAACATTCAGTACTTC.

This clone was picked up a small number of times. J is TRBJ2-1 and V is TRBV29-1, with TRBD2 identical over 8 bases. Germline V gene data show CDR1 as SQVTM and CDR2 as ANQGSEA. The CDR3 length is 13 residues. Trimming took 7 bases from V and 3 from J; bases not matched to a gene: 5. The DNA for the CDR3 is TGCAGCGGGCGACGGGGGGGCTACAATGAGCAGTTCTTC. Translation gives CSGRRGGYNEQFF.

This clone was seen only a few times. This rearrangement joins TRBV29-1 to TRBJ2-3, with D hard to call. The V gene lost 1 base and the J gene lost 2 bases, with 7 bases spanning the gap. The CDR3 has 13 amino acids. In germline, CDR1 is SQVTM, CDR2 ANQGSEA. The CDR3 reads CSVEGQYTDTQYF. Written as DNA, the CDR3 is TGCAGCGTTGAAGGGCAGTACACAGATACGCAGTATTTT.

The chain combines TRBV6-5 with TRBJ2-5; 8 bases are a match to TRBD2. The CDR3 sequence is 15 residues long. CDR1 is MNHEY, CDR2 SVGAGI, per germline. J gave up 2 bases and V 5 bases, and 7 bases lay outside the gene matches. The CDR3 coding sequence is TGTGCCAGCAGTCGGGGACTAGAGGGGCAAGAGACCCAGTACTTC. Translating it yields CASSRGLEGQETQYF.

The J gene is TRBJ2-7, the V gene TRBV6-6, with D maybe TRBD1 (5 bases). The length of the CDR3 is 14 residues. CDR1 and CDR2 from the germline V gene are MNHNY and SVGAGI (reference sequence). Between the trimmed V and J ends, which lost 5 bases and 5 bases, there was a span of 16 bases. The CDR3 sequence: CASSPRWGGHEQYF. The CDR3 DNA reads TGTGCCAGCAGTCCCAGGTGGGGCGGACACGAGCAGTACTTC.

The chain recombines TRBV7-2 with TRBJ2-4; TRBD2 agrees at 9 bases. The germline gives CDR1 SGHTA, CDR2 FQGNSA. With 5 bases clipped from V and 14 bases from J, the junction kept 13 bases outside the gene matches. The CDR3 extends over 14 amino acids. The CDR3 DNA reads TGTGCCAGCAGCCCCGCTATTCCTAGCGGGAAGGAGTACTTC. Amino acids: CASSPAIPSGKEYF.